What follows are 14 T cell receptor beta chains derived from one specimen sequenced in a study of response to subunit inactivated influenza vaccine. In TCRdb, the RT-PCR reads were re-called with MiXCR into one record per CDR3 protein. The repertoire holds about half a million distinct CDR3 sequences, with about a tenth as singletons. The sequences come from PBMCs from blood, collected roughly 6 weeks after vaccination. The receptors stem from a man in his forties or fifties who received an inactivated influenza vaccine.

The CDR3 reads CSASTGDSNQPQHF. The CDR3 DNA reads TGCAGTGCTTCCACAGGGGATAGCAATCAGCCCCAGCATTTT. The rearrangement joins TRBV20-1 to TRBJ1-5; 7 positions agree with TRBD1. Trimming removed 5 bases from V and 0 bases from J; junction bases left unmatched: 4. Germline V gene lookup returns CDR1 DFQATT and CDR2 SNEGSKA (reference sequence). This CDR3 comprises 14 residues.

At least ten counts were recorded for this clonotype. The chain has TRBV10-3 and TRBJ2-7; possibly TRBD1 or TRBD2 for D (6 bases each). This CDR3 is 15 amino acids long. V lost 2 bases and J 2 bases, leaving 13 bases between the germline ends. Germline V gene data show CDR1 as ENHRY and CDR2 as SYGVKD. This chain's CDR3 is CAISEGGGIAYEQYF. The CDR3 bases are TGTGCCATCAGTGAGGGGGGCGGGATCGCCTACGAGCAGTACTTC.

DNA of the CDR3: TGTGCCATCAGCGCGGGACAGACTAATGAAAAACTGTTTTTT. This encodes CAISAGQTNEKLFF. The chain couples TRBV10-3 to TRBJ1-4, with TRBD1 matching 7 bases. This CDR3 has 14 amino acids. The germline V gene has CDR1 ENHRY and CDR2 SYGVKD. Trimming cost V 6 bases and J 2 bases; bases outside gene matches: 3.

This clonotype was observed many times. The chain has TRBV12-3 or TRBV12-4 and TRBJ1-2, with D possibly matching TRBD1 (6 bases). The CDR3 runs to 15 residues. V was cut by 5 bases and J by 2 bases, with 15 bases left in between. The CDR3 spells CASSPYRASNYGYTF. The CDR3, as DNA: TGTGCCAGCAGTCCATACAGGGCGTCCAACTATGGCTACACCTTC.

This clonotype has more than one count but fewer than ten. The gene calls are TRBV5-5 and TRBJ2-6; no definite D call. V gave up 3 bases and J gave up 2 bases, with 12 bases separating them. Germline V gene data show CDR1 as SGHKS and CDR2 as YYEKEE (reference sequence). This CDR3 has 16 residues. For the CDR3, the DNA is TGTGCCAGCAGCTCTTATATGCACCCTGGGGCCAACGTCCTGACTTTC. Its protein is CASSSYMHPGANVLTF.

This clonotype was found many times. The rearrangement links TRBV29-1 to TRBJ2-1; TRBD2 agrees at 7 bases. The J segment lost 6 bases and the V segment lost 4 bases, leaving 12 bases of the junction unmatched. The germline V gene has CDR1 SQVTM and CDR2 ANQGSEA. CDR3 length: 15 amino acids. The CDR3 DNA reads TGCAGCGTTGCGGGAAAGACTAGCAGCTTCAATGAGCAGTTCTTC. It translates to CSVAGKTSSFNEQFF.

There are a few counts of this clonotype. The chain couples TRBV4-3 to TRBJ2-1, with D perhaps TRBD1 (5 bases). This CDR3 comprises 16 residues. Germline assignment: CDR1 LGHNA and CDR2 YSLEER. The V end was cut by 4 bases, the J end by 5 bases, with 18 bases between. Written as DNA, the CDR3 is TGCGCCAGCAGCCCCGGACGGCAGGGCACGAACAATGAGCAGTTCTTC. This sequence encodes CASSPGRQGTNNEQFF.

This clonotype was counted only a few times. This chain joins TRBV5-1 and TRBJ1-2; D gene uncertain. V lost 3 bases, J lost 4 bases, and 10 bases lay in between. The CDR3 has 13 amino acids. CDR1 is SGHRS, CDR2 YFSETQ, per germline. The CDR3 coding sequence is TGCGCCAGCAGCTGGAGAGCCTCCTATGGCTACACCTTC. Its translation: CASSWRASYGYTF. Variable domain in full (rest from reference TRBV5-1 and TRBJ1-2): KAGVTQTPRYLIKTRGQQVTLSCSPISGHRSVSWYQQTPGQGLQFLFEYFSETQRNKGNFPGRFSGRQFSNSRSEMNVSTLELGDSALYLCASSWRASYGYTFGSGTRLTVV.

This clonotype has ten or more counts. Here the CDR3 reads CASSLGTSGSGANVLTF. CDR3 bases: TGTGCCAGCAGCTTAGGGACTAGCGGCTCTGGGGCCAACGTCCTGACTTTC. This chain links TRBV11-1 with TRBJ2-6, with 10 bases that match TRBD2. This CDR3 has 17 residues. Germline V gives CDR1 SGHAT, CDR2 FQDESV (reference sequence). J was trimmed by 0 bases and V by 1 base; bases with no gene match: 0.

The genes are TRBV6-2 or TRBV6-3 and TRBJ2-7; the D is unclear. Germline V gene sequence: CDR1 MNHEY, CDR2 SVGEGT. Trimming took 5 bases from V and 4 from J, leaving 12 bases between them. The CDR3 totals 13 residues. The CDR3 coding sequence is TGTGCCAGCAGTGTACGGGTGGGATACGAGCAGTACTTC. Protein: CASSVRVGYEQYF.

This clonotype was recorded many times. This sequence joins TRBV7-6 and TRBJ2-3; no clear D gene. V was clipped by 2 bases and J by 2 bases, with 11 bases between them. The CDR3 is 15 residues long. The germline CDR1 and CDR2 sequences are SGHVS and FNYEAQ. The CDR3 protein is CASSLSSLSTDTQYF. The CDR3 bases are TGTGCCAGCAGCTTATCGAGCCTGTCCACAGATACGCAGTATTTT.

This clonotype was counted many times. The gene calls are TRBV9 and TRBJ2-3; D gene ambiguous. This CDR3 spans 15 amino acids. Germline CDR1 is SGDLS and CDR2 is YYNGEE. The V gene lost 0 bases and the J gene lost 4 bases, with 12 bases spanning the gap. The CDR3 DNA reads as TGTGCCAGCAGCGTAGGGGAATACTACCCAGATACGCAGTATTTT. It translates to CASSVGEYYPDTQYF. The full variable domain, completed using reference TRBV9 and TRBJ2-3, is DSGVTQTPKHLITATGQRVTLRCSPRSGDLSVYWYQQSLDQGLQFLIQYYNGEERAKGNILERFSAQQFPDLHSELNLSSLELGDSALYFCASSVGEYYPDTQYFGPGTRLTVL.

A few counts support this clonotype. DNA for the CDR3: TGCAGCGTGGAACGGGAGCCGACAGATACGCAGTATTTT. As protein: CSVEREPTDTQYF. The chain uses TRBV29-1 and TRBJ2-3; TRBD2 might be the D (6 bases). Germline-derived CDR1 and CDR2 are SQVTM and ANQGSEA. V was cut by 6 bases and J by 3 bases, with 13 bases left in between. This CDR3 is built from 13 residues.

A few counts support this clonotype. V gene TRBV20-1 combines with J gene TRBJ2-3; D might be TRBD1 or TRBD2, each matching 5 bases. Trimming stripped 1 base from V and 0 bases from J, with 8 bases between. This CDR3 spans 14 amino acids. The germline CDR1 and CDR2 sequences are DFQATT and SNEGSKA (reference sequence). The CDR3 region is CSARVGTSTDTQYF. CDR3 DNA: TGCAGTGCTAGAGTAGGGACCAGCACAGATACGCAGTATTTT.